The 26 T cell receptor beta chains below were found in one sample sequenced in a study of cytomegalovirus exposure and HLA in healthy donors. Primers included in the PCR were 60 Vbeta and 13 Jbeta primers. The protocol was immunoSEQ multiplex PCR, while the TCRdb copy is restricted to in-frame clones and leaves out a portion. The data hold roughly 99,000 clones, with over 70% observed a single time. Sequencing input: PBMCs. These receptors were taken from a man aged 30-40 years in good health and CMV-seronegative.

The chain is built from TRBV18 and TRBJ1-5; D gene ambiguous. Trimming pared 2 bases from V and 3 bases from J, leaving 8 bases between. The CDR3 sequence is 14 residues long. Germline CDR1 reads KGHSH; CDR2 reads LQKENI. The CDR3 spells CASSPEEYNQPQHF. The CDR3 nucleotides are TGTGCCAGCTCACCAGAGGAGTACAATCAGCCCCAGCATTTT.

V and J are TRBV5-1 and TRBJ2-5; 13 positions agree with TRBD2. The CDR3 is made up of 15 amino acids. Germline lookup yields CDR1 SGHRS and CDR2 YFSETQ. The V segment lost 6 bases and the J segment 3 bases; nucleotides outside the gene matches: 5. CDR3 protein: CASTRTSGGKETQYF. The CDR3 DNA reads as TGCGCCAGCACCCGGACTAGCGGGGGCAAAGAGACCCAGTACTTC.

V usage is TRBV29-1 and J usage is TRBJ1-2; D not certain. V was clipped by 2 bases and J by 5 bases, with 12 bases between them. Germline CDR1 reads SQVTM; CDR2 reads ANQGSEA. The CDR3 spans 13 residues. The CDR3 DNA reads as TGCAGCGTTGAATCCCCCAAACTTTATGGCTACACCTTC. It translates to CSVESPKLYGYTF.

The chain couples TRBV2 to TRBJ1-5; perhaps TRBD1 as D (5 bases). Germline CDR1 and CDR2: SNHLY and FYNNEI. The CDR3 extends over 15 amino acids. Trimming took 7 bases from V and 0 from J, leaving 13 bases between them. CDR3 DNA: TGTGCCAGCACCGGGGGTCCTTATAGCAATCAGCCCCAGCATTTT. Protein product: CASTGGPYSNQPQHF.

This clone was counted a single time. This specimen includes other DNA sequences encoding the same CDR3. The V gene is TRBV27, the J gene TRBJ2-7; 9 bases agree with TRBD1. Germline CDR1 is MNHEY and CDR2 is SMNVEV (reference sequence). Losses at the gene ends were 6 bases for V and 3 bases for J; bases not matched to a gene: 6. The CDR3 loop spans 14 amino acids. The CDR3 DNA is TGTGCCAGCAGCCCCGACAGGGGGGGCTACGAGCAGTACTTC. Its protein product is CASSPDRGGYEQYF.

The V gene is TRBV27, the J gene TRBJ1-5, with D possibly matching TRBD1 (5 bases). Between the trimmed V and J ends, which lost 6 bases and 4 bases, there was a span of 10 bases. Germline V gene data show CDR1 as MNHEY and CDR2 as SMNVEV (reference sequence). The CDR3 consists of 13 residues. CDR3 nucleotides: TGTGCCAGCAGCGACAGCCTGAATCAGCCCCAGCATTTT. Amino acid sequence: CASSDSLNQPQHF.

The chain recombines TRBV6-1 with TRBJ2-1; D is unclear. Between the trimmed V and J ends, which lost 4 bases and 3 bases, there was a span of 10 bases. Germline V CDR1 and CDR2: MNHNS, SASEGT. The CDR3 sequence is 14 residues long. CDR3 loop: CASSGRGFYNEQFF. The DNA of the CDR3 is TGTGCCAGCAGTGGGCGAGGATTCTACAATGAGCAGTTCTTC.

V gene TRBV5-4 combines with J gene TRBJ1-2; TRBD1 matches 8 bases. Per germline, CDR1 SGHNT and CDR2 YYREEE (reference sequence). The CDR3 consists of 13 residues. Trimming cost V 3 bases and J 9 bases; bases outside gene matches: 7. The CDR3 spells CASSSDRGSRYTF. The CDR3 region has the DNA TGTGCCAGCAGCTCCGACAGGGGTAGTCGCTACACCTTC.

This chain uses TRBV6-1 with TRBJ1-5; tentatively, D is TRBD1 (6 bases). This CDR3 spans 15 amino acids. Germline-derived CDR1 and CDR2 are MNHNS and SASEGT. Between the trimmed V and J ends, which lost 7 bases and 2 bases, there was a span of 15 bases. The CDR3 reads CASNLRDIGNQPQHF. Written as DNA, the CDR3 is TGTGCCAGCAACCTCCGGGACATAGGCAATCAGCCCCAGCATTTT.

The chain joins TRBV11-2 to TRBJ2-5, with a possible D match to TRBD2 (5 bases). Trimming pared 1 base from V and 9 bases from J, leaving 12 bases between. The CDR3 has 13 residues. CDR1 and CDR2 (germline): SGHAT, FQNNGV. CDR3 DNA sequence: TGTGCCAGCAGCTTAGGGTTAGCGTTGGCCCAGTACTTC. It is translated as CASSLGLALAQYF.

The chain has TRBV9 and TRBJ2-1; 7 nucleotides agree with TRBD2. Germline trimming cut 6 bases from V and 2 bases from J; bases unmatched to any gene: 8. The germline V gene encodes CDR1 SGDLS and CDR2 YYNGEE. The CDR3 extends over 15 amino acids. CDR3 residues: CASTPSGAAYNEQFF. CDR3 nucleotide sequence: TGTGCCAGCACCCCAAGCGGGGCCGCCTACAATGAGCAGTTCTTC.

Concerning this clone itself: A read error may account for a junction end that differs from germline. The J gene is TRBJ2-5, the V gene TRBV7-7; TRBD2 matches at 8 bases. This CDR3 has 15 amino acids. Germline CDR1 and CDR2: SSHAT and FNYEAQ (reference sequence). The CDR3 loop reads CASSLMGLEQETQYF. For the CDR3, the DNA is TGTGCTAGCAGCTTAATGGGACTAGAACAAGAGACCCAGTACTTC.

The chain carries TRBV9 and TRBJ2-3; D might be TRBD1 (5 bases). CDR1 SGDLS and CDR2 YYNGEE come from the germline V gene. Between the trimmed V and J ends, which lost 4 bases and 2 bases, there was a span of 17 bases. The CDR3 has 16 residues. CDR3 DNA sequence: TGTGCCAGCAGCCTAGAGGTCCAGGGTAACACAGATACGCAGTATTTT. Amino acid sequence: CASSLEVQGNTDTQYF. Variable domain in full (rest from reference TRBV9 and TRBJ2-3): DSGVTQTPKHLITATGQRVTLRCSPRSGDLSVYWYQQSLDQGLQFLIQYYNGEERAKGNILERFSAQQFPDLHSELNLSSLELGDSALYFCASSLEVQGNTDTQYFGPGTRLTVL.

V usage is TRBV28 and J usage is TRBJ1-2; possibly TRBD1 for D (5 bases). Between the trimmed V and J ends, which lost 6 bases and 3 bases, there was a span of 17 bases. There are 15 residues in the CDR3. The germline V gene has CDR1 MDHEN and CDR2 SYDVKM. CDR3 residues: CASSHLGGGYYGYTF. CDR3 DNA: TGTGCCAGCAGCCACCTGGGGGGGGGTTACTATGGCTACACCTTC.

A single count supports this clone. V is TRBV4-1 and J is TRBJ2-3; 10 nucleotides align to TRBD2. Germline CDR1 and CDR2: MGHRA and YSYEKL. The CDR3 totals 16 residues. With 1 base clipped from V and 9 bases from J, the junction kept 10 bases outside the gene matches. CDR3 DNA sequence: TGCGCCAGCAGCCAAGGGGTGAGCGGGGGGGCCTGGACGCAGTATTTT. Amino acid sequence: CASSQGVSGGAWTQYF.

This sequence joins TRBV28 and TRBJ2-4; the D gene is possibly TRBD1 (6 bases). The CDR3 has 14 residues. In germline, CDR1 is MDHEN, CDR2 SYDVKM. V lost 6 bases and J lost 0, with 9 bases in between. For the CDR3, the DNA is TGTGCCAGCAGGGGGGCGGGAGCCAAAAACATTCAGTACTTC. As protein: CASRGAGAKNIQYF. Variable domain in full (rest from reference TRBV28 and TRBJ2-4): DVKVTQSSRYLVKRTGEKVFLECVQDMDHENMFWYRQDPGLGLRLIYFSYDVKMKEKGDIPEGYSVSREKKERFSLILESASTNQTSMYLCASRGAGAKNIQYFGAGTRLSVL.

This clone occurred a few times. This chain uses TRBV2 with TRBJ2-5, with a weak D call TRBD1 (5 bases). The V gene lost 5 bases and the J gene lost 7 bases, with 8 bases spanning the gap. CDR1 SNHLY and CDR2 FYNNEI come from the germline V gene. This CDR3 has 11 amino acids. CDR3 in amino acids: CASSPRATQYF. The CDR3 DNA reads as TGTGCCAGCAGTCCCAGGGCGACCCAGTACTTC.

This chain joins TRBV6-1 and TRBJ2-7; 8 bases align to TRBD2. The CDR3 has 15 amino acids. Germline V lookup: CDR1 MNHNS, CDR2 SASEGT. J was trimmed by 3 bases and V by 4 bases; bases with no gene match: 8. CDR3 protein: CASSVAGRGDYEQYF. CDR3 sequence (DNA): TGTGCCAGCAGTGTAGCAGGGCGGGGGGACTACGAGCAGTACTTC.

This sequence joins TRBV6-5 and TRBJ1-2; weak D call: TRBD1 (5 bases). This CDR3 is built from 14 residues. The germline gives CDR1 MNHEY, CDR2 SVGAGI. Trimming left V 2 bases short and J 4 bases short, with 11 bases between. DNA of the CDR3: TGTGCCAGCAGTTACGGCAGGGATGGCTATGGCTACACCTTC. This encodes CASSYGRDGYGYTF.

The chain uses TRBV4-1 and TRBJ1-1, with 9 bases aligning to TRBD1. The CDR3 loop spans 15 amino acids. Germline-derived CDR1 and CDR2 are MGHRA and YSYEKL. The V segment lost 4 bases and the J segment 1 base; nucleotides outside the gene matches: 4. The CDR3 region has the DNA TGCGCCAGCAGCCTCGGGACAGGGACGAACACTGAAGCTTTCTTT. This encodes CASSLGTGTNTEAFF.

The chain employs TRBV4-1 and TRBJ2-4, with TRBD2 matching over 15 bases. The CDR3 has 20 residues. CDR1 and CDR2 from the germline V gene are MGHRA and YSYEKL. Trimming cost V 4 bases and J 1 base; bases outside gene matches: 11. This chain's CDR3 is CASSRLEGLAGGGAKNIQYF. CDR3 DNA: TGCGCCAGCAGCCGTCTTGAGGGACTAGCGGGAGGAGGTGCCAAAAACATTCAGTACTTC.

The CDR3 protein is CAWSVGQSTDTQYF. The CDR3 DNA is TGTGCCTGGAGTGTGGGGCAGAGCACAGATACGCAGTATTTT. The chain links TRBV30 to TRBJ2-3; possibly TRBD1 for D (5 bases). The CDR3 has 14 residues. CDR1 is GTSNPN and CDR2 is SVGIG in the germline V gene (reference sequence). The V gene lost 0 bases and the J gene lost 0 bases, with 7 bases spanning the gap.

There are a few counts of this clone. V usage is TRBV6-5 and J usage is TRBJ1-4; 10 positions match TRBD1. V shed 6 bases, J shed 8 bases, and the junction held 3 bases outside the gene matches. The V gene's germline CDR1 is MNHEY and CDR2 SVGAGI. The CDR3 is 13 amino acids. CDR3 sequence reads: CASRGTGEEKLFF. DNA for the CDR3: TGTGCCAGCAGGGGGACAGGGGAAGAAAAACTGTTTTTT.

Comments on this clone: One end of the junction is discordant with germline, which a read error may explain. CDR3 amino acids: CASRDLTGAFF. The DNA for the CDR3 is TGTGCCAGCAGGGACCTGACAGGGGCCTTCTTC. The chain recombines TRBV28 with TRBJ1-2; 8 bases are a match to TRBD1. Germline V gene lookup returns CDR1 MDHEN and CDR2 SYDVKM. The CDR3 is made up of 11 amino acids.

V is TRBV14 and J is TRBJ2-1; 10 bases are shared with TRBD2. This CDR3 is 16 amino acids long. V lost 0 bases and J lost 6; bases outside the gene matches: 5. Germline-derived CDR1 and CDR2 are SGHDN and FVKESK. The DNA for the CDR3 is TGTGCCAGCAGCCAAGACAAACTAGCGGGAATCAATGAGCAGTTCTTC. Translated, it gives CASSQDKLAGINEQFF. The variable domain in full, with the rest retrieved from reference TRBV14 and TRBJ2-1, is EAGVTQFPSHSVIEKGQTVTLRCDPISGHDNLYWYRRVMGKEIKFLLHFVKESKQDESGMPNNRFLAERTGGTYSTLKVQPAELEDSGVYFCASSQDKLAGINEQFFGPGTRLTVL.

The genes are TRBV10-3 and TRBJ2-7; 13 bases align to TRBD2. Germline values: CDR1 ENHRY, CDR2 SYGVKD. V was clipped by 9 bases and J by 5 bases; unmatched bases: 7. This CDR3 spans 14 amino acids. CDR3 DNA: TGTGCCATAGGACTAGCGGGAGAGACCCACGAGCAGTACTTC. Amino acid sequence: CAIGLAGETHEQYF.